Listed here are 6 T cell receptor beta chains from one sample, sequenced in a study of blood T cell repertoires in COVID-19. The method was immunoSEQ multiplex PCR; TCRdb's version includes in-frame clones alone and lacks a portion of them. Here the sample spans approximately 200,000 clones, approximately 88% being singletons. Sequenced sample: PBMCs or T cells enriched from blood (not recorded which). The receptors shown here come from a woman aged 25 to 39 who had recovered from COVID-19.

The chain couples TRBV18 to TRBJ2-2; D gene ambiguous. The CDR3 runs 13 residues. Deletions cut 3 bases from V and 5 bases from J, with 7 bases between. The germline gives CDR1 KGHSH, CDR2 LQKENI. The CDR3 sequence is CASSPEPTGELFF. CDR3 sequence (DNA): TGTGCCAGCTCACCGGAGCCGACCGGGGAGCTGTTTTTT.

The gene calls are TRBV20-1 and TRBJ2-7, with 8 bases matching TRBD2. The CDR3 covers 15 residues. Germline CDR1 is DFQATT and CDR2 is SNEGSKA (reference sequence). Trimming at V came to 3 bases and at J to 6 bases, leaving 13 bases not matched to a gene. The CDR3 bases are TGCAGTGCTAGTTTGCCGGGGGTAGCGGGACGCGAGCAGTACTTC. This sequence encodes CSASLPGVAGREQYF.

This chain links TRBV10-2 with TRBJ1-5; D perhaps matches TRBD1 (6 bases). This CDR3 is 13 amino acids long. Germline CDR1 and CDR2: WSHSY and SAAADI. Trimming left V 4 bases short and J 5 bases short, with 9 bases between. This chain's CDR3 is CASSARGDQPQHF. The DNA of the CDR3 is TGCGCCAGCAGTGCCAGGGGAGATCAGCCCCAGCATTTT.

This clone was recorded only once. V gene TRBV7-9 combines with J gene TRBJ2-3, with TRBD1 matching 9 bases. V lost 5 bases, J lost 0 bases, and 6 bases stayed unmatched. Germline V lookup: CDR1 SEHNR, CDR2 FQNEAQ (reference sequence). The CDR3 is 16 residues long. DNA for the CDR3: TGTGCCAGCAGCCCAACAGGGGGCCTTAGCACAGATACGCAGTATTTT. It translates to CASSPTGGLSTDTQYF.

In its sample, this clone was seen a few times. The CDR3 loop is CAISENPGYGYTF. The CDR3 bases are TGTGCCATCAGTGAGAACCCAGGCTATGGCTACACCTTC. V usage is TRBV10-3 and J usage is TRBJ1-2; no firm D call. The V end was cut by 2 bases, the J end by 4 bases, with 8 bases between. This CDR3 contains 13 residues. CDR1 is ENHRY, CDR2 SYGVKD, per germline.

This rearrangement joins TRBV3-1 (or the pseudogene TRBV3-2) to TRBJ2-2; 8 nucleotides line up with TRBD1. CDR3 length: 16 amino acids. Trimming took 8 bases from V and 5 from J; bases not matched to a gene: 13. Germline V gene data show CDR1 as LGHDT and CDR2 as YNNKEL (reference sequence). This CDR3 is CASGSKGQGITGELFF. The DNA for the CDR3 is TGTGCCAGCGGTTCTAAAGGACAGGGAATTACCGGGGAGCTGTTTTTT.